The 28 T cell receptor beta chains presented below share a single source sample, sequenced in a study of OX40 agonist ivuxolimab in advanced cancers. Assay: immunoSEQ multiplex PCR; the TCRdb copy retains only in-frame clones and omits some. The table lists roughly 70,000 clones, about 91% of them singletons. The sample consisted of CD4+ or CD8+ T cells sorted from blood, taken in a trial of the OX40 agonist ivuxolimab. The origin of the receptors is an adult with an advanced solid tumor such as melanoma, head and neck, liver or kidney cancer.

The rearrangement uses TRBV12-5 and TRBJ1-2, with a weak D call TRBD1 (6 bases). Germline lookup yields CDR1 LGHNT and CDR2 FRNRAP. The V end lost 1 base, the J end lost 8 bases, and 11 bases lay between the germline ends. The CDR3 is made up of 13 amino acids. The CDR3 DNA reads as TGTGCTAGTGGTTTGGGTCAGGGGTTAGGCTACACCTTC. Translation gives CASGLGQGLGYTF.

The chain carries TRBV14 and TRBJ2-7, with TRBD2 identical over 7 bases. CDR3 length equals 16 residues. CDR1 SGHDN and CDR2 FVKESK come from the germline V gene. With 4 bases clipped from V and 0 bases from J, the junction kept 9 bases outside the gene matches. DNA of the CDR3: TGTGCCAGCAGCCGGACGGGAGGCCCTAGCTCCTACGAGCAGTACTTC. Its protein is CASSRTGGPSSYEQYF. The full variable domain, with the rest looked up from reference TRBV14 and TRBJ2-7, is EAGVTQFPSHSVIEKGQTVTLRCDPISGHDNLYWYRRVMGKEIKFLLHFVKESKQDESGMPNNRFLAERTGGTYSTLKVQPAELEDSGVYFCASSRTGGPSSYEQYFGPGTRLTVT.

The J gene is TRBJ2-1, the V gene TRBV27; D might be TRBD1 or TRBD2, each matching 5 bases. V lost 6 bases to trimming and J lost 0 bases, with 21 bases between them. Germline CDR1 is MNHEY and CDR2 is SMNVEV (reference sequence). CDR3 length equals 18 residues. The CDR3 region is CASSTRGVRAPSYNEQFF. The CDR3 DNA sequence: TGTGCCAGCAGCACGCGAGGGGTTCGCGCCCCCTCCTACAATGAGCAGTTCTTC.

The V and J genes are TRBV30 and TRBJ2-4; the match to TRBD2 covers 9 bases. The V gene's germline CDR1 is GTSNPN and CDR2 SVGIG (reference sequence). V dropped 1 base and J dropped 3; count of bases not matched to a gene: 4. This CDR3 region has 15 residues. CDR3 coding DNA: TGTGCCTGGAGTGCTAGCGGGACTGGCAAAAACATTCAGTACTTC. Amino acid sequence: CAWSASGTGKNIQYF.

The CDR3 is CAWSVPDRGNQPQHF. The CDR3 DNA reads as TGTGCCTGGAGTGTACCGGACAGGGGCAATCAGCCCCAGCATTTT. The chain is built from TRBV30 and TRBJ1-5; 8 nucleotides align to TRBD1. V lost 0 bases to trimming and J lost 2 bases; unmatched junction nucleotides: 3. Germline CDR1 GTSNPN, CDR2 SVGIG (reference sequence). This CDR3 spans 15 amino acids.

The rearrangement joins TRBV6-1 to TRBJ1-2, with D perhaps TRBD1 (6 bases). Trimming took 0 bases from V and 6 from J, leaving 17 bases between them. The CDR3 loop spans 16 amino acids. The germline gives CDR1 MNHNS, CDR2 SASEGT. The CDR3 loop is CASSEALVWGLNGYTF. The CDR3 DNA reads as TGTGCCAGCAGTGAAGCCCTAGTGTGGGGGCTGAATGGCTACACCTTC.

The rearrangement uses TRBV7-3 and TRBJ2-1; 8 bases line up with TRBD1. Trimming removed 5 bases from V and 4 bases from J; junction bases left unmatched: 7. The CDR3 extends over 15 amino acids. Germline-derived CDR1 and CDR2 are SGHTA and FQGTGA. CDR3 coding DNA: TGTGCCAGCAGCCGAGGACAGGGAAGGTACAATGAGCAGTTCTTC. Translation gives CASSRGQGRYNEQFF.

The chain has TRBV10-2 and TRBJ1-2; D is possibly TRBD1 (5 bases). V shed 4 bases and J shed 8 bases, with 14 bases lying between them. The CDR3 runs 13 residues. From germline, CDR1 is WSHSY and CDR2 SAAADI. The CDR3 region is CASSGTGEGGYTF. As DNA, the CDR3 is TGCGCCAGCAGTGGAACGGGGGAGGGCGGCTACACCTTC.

V usage is TRBV2 and J usage is TRBJ1-1; the D is unclear. Trimming removed 0 bases at V and 0 bases at J, with 8 bases between. Germline lookup yields CDR1 SNHLY and CDR2 FYNNEI. There are 15 residues in the CDR3. CDR3 in amino acids: CASSEAQAMNTEAFF. In nucleotides, the CDR3 is TGTGCCAGCAGTGAAGCCCAGGCCATGAACACTGAAGCTTTCTTT.

In this sample, this clone turned up once. The J gene is TRBJ2-7, the V gene TRBV7-6; 9 bases are shared with TRBD1. Germline-derived CDR1 and CDR2 are SGHVS and FNYEAQ. CDR3 length: 15 amino acids. V dropped 4 bases and J dropped 5; count of bases not matched to a gene: 9. The CDR3 reads CASSSFRDRAHEQYF. Here the CDR3 DNA reads TGTGCCAGCAGCTCATTCCGGGACAGGGCCCACGAGCAGTACTTC.

The V call is TRBV11-2, the J call TRBJ1-2; D is ambiguous. The CDR3 has 16 residues. CDR1 and CDR2 from the germline V gene are SGHAT and FQNNGV. V gave up 5 bases and J gave up 4 bases, with 20 bases separating them. This CDR3 reads CASSSLRVGQSYGYTF. CDR3 DNA: TGTGCCAGCAGCAGCTTAAGGGTAGGGCAGTCCTATGGCTACACCTTC.

V usage is TRBV5-1 and J usage is TRBJ2-3; possibly TRBD1 for D (5 bases). The germline CDR1 and CDR2 sequences are SGHRS and YFSETQ. V lost 4 bases and J 0 bases, leaving 12 bases between the germline ends. This CDR3 spans 15 amino acids. Here the CDR3 reads CASSRLRQSTDTQYF. As DNA, the CDR3 is TGCGCCAGCAGCAGATTACGACAGAGCACAGATACGCAGTATTTT.

For the CDR3, the DNA is TGTGCCAGCAGTTGGACAGGGTTGGGAGCGGGAAGTGGGAACAATGAGCAGTTCTTC. Its translation: CASSWTGLGAGSGNNEQFF. V gene TRBV7-6 combines with J gene TRBJ2-1, with D tentatively TRBD1 (8 bases). Trimming cost V 6 bases and J 5 bases, with 29 bases left between them. The CDR3 contains 19 residues. The germline V gene has CDR1 SGHVS and CDR2 FNYEAQ.

The CDR3 nucleotides read TGTGCCAGCAGCTCGAGGAGTCTAGCGGGAGTTACAGATACGCAGTATTTT. Encoded protein: CASSSRSLAGVTDTQYF. The gene calls are TRBV7-6 and TRBJ2-3; TRBD2 aligns across 10 bases. Germline V gives CDR1 SGHVS, CDR2 FNYEAQ. The CDR3 runs to 17 residues. J was trimmed by 3 bases and V by 4 bases; bases with no gene match: 10.

J is TRBJ2-7 and V is TRBV19; TRBD1 is a possible D gene (6 bases). The germline V and J ends were trimmed by 1 base and 6 bases, with 13 bases remaining between them. CDR1 LNHDA and CDR2 SQIVND come from the germline V gene (reference sequence). This CDR3 spans 14 amino acids. For the CDR3, the DNA is TGTGCCAGTAGTATAGGACAGGCGTCGCGCGAGCAGTACTTC. Amino acids: CASSIGQASREQYF.

V gene TRBV28 combines with J gene TRBJ1-1, with D uncertain. Deletions cut 1 base from V and 6 bases from J, with 9 bases between. CDR3 length: 13 residues. Per germline, CDR1 MDHEN and CDR2 SYDVKM. CDR3 loop: CASSLLGSAEAFF. CDR3 in DNA: TGTGCCAGCAGTTTATTAGGGAGCGCTGAAGCTTTCTTT.

The V call is TRBV5-1, the J call TRBJ1-5; D call uncertain. The CDR3 runs to 13 residues. Germline lookup yields CDR1 SGHRS and CDR2 YFSETQ. The ends were cut back, 3 bases at V and 3 bases at J, with 7 bases in the middle. CDR3 amino acids: CASSSGVNQPQHF. The CDR3 nucleotides read TGCGCCAGCAGCTCCGGGGTCAATCAGCCCCAGCATTTT.

The CDR3 region has the DNA TGTGCCACCCTGAAACATCTCCCGGGCGATGAGCAGTTCTTC. This sequence encodes CATLKHLPGDEQFF. This chain uses TRBV10-3 with TRBJ2-1; D gene unclear. The CDR3 consists of 14 residues. CDR1 and CDR2 from the germline V gene are ENHRY and SYGVKD. Trimming pared 10 bases from V and 8 bases from J, leaving 21 bases between.

This clone was seen just once. The chain couples TRBV7-9 to TRBJ1-5; D might be TRBD1 (5 bases). With 1 base removed from V and 4 bases from J, the gap between germline ends came to 11 bases. The germline CDR1 and CDR2 sequences are SEHNR and FQNEAQ (reference sequence). The CDR3 consists of 15 residues. As DNA, the CDR3 is TGTGCCAGCAGCTTAGGCTCTGGGGGGAATCAGCCCCAGCATTTT. This encodes CASSLGSGGNQPQHF.

V and J are TRBV19 and TRBJ2-7; 7 nucleotides align to TRBD1. CDR1 LNHDA and CDR2 SQIVND come from the germline V gene (reference sequence). After removal of 3 bases from V and 2 bases from J, the junction contained 4 bases not matched to a gene. CDR3 size: 14 residues. CDR3 DNA sequence: TGTGCCAGTAGTATCCAGACAGGGCCCTACGAGCAGTACTTC. Its protein is CASSIQTGPYEQYF.

The V and J genes are TRBV11-3 and TRBJ2-2; 9 bases map to TRBD2. The CDR3 covers 16 residues. V shed 5 bases, J shed 3 bases, and the junction held 7 bases outside the gene matches. Germline CDR1 and CDR2: SGHNT and YENEEA. CDR3 region: CASSPAGGEDTGELFF. The CDR3 bases are TGTGCCAGCAGCCCGGCGGGAGGGGAGGACACCGGGGAGCTGTTTTTT.

V and J are TRBV19 and TRBJ2-7; possible D gene TRBD2, 5 bases. The germline gives CDR1 LNHDA, CDR2 SQIVND (reference sequence). The germline V and J ends were trimmed by 5 bases and 0 bases, with 11 bases remaining between them. This CDR3 has 14 residues. Here the CDR3 DNA reads TGTGCCAGTAGTCTGGCTAGCACCTCCTACGAGCAGTACTTC. It translates to CASSLASTSYEQYF. Using reference TRBV19 and TRBJ2-7 for the parts outside the CDR3, the full variable domain is DGGITQSPKYLFRKEGQNVTLSCEQNLNHDAMYWYRQDPGQGLRLIYYSQIVNDFQKGDIAEGYSVSREKKESFPLTVTSAQKNPTAFYLCASSLASTSYEQYFGPGTRLTVT.

This chain joins TRBV15 and TRBJ2-7, with 7 nucleotides matching TRBD2. Germline V gene lookup returns CDR1 LNHNV and CDR2 YYDKDF (reference sequence). V lost 0 bases and J lost 3; bases outside the gene matches: 5. The CDR3 is 15 residues long. Here the CDR3 DNA reads TGTGCCACCAGCAGAGAGGGAGGGAATGGCTACGAGCAGTACTTC. Its protein is CATSREGGNGYEQYF.

V gene TRBV27 combines with J gene TRBJ1-1; no firm D call. Germline CDR1 reads MNHEY; CDR2 reads SMNVEV (reference sequence). The CDR3 is 14 residues long. V shed 2 bases and J shed 0 bases, with 7 bases lying between them. This CDR3 is CASSLRGLNTEAFF. The CDR3 DNA is TGTGCCAGCAGTTTACGAGGGTTGAACACTGAAGCTTTCTTT.

V gene TRBV2 combines with J gene TRBJ1-1, with D perhaps matching TRBD1 (6 bases). V was clipped by 6 bases and J by 6 bases, with 8 bases between them. Germline CDR1 reads SNHLY; CDR2 reads FYNNEI. This CDR3 region has 11 residues. CDR3 region: CASRRGAEAFF. Here the CDR3 DNA reads TGTGCCAGCAGGAGGGGGGCTGAAGCTTTCTTT.

CDR3 protein: CASSFKGGNEKLFF. The CDR3 bases are TGTGCCAGCAGCTTTAAGGGAGGTAATGAAAAACTGTTTTTT. The V gene is TRBV7-2, the J gene TRBJ1-4, with D unresolved. Germline V gives CDR1 SGHTA, CDR2 FQGNSA. Trimming took off 3 bases at V and 4 bases at J, with 9 bases between the two ends. This CDR3 has 14 amino acids.

This clone occurred once. This chain connects TRBV5-6 to TRBJ2-1; D may be TRBD1 (5 bases). CDR1 and CDR2 (germline): SGHDT, YYEEEE. This CDR3 has 16 residues. Trimming took off 1 base at V and 0 bases at J, with 11 bases between the two ends. The CDR3 loop reads CASSLRGSSSYNEQFF. The CDR3 nucleotides are TGTGCCAGCAGCTTGAGGGGCTCGAGCTCCTACAATGAGCAGTTCTTC.

The V call is TRBV7-9, the J call TRBJ2-1; no firm D call. Trimming pared 3 bases from V and 9 bases from J, leaving 3 bases between. The CDR3 is made up of 10 amino acids. Germline V gives CDR1 SEHNR, CDR2 FQNEAQ (reference sequence). CDR3 DNA: TGTGCCAGCAGCTTTGGTGAGCAGTTCTTC. Protein: CASSFGEQFF.